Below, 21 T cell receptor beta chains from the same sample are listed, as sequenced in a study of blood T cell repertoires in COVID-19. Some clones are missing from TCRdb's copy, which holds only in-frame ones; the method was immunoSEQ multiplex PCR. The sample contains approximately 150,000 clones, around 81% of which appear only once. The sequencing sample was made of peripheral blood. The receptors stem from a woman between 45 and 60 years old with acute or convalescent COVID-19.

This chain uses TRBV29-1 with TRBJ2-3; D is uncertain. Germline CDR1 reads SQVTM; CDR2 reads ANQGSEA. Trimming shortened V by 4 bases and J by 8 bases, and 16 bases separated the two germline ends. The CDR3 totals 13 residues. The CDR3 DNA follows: TGCAGCGTTGGCCCCGGCGAGGATGGTACGCAGTATTTT. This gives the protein CSVGPGEDGTQYF.

The CDR3 DNA sequence: TGTGCCAGCAGCCACACAGAAGGCAGGGCGGCTAGCTACACCTTC. Its protein product is CASSHTEGRAASYTF. The rearrangement uses TRBV4-2 and TRBJ1-2; possible D gene TRBD1, 5 bases. CDR1 is LGHNA and CDR2 is YNFKEQ in the germline V gene. With 3 bases removed from V and 9 bases from J, the gap between germline ends came to 20 bases. The CDR3 totals 15 residues.

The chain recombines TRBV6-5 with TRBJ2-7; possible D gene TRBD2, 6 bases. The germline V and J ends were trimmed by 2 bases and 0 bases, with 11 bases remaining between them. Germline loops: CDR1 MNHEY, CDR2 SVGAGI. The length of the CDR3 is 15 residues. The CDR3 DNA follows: TGTGCCAGCAGTTACGCGGGGACGCCCTCCTACGAGCAGTACTTC. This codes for CASSYAGTPSYEQYF.

The CDR3 DNA reads as TGTGCCAGCAGCTCGATTAACCGGGAATCAGATGGCTACACCTTC. It codes for CASSSINRESDGYTF. This chain connects TRBV7-9 to TRBJ1-2; D unclear. Germline V gene sequence: CDR1 SEHNR, CDR2 FQNEAQ (reference sequence). With 4 bases removed from V and 6 bases from J, the gap between germline ends came to 18 bases. This CDR3 is 15 amino acids long.

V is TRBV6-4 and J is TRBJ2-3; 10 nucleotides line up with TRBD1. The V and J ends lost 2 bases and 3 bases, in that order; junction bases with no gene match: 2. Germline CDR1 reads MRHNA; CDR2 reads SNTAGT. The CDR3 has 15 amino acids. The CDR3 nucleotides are TGTGCCAGCAGTGACGGGACAGGGGCAACAGATACGCAGTATTTT. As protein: CASSDGTGATDTQYF.

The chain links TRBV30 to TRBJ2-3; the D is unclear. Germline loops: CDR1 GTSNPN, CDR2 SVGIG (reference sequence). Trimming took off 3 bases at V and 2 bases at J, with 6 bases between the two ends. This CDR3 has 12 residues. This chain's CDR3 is CAWSRSTDTQYF. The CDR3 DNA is TGTGCCTGGAGCCGTTCCACAGATACGCAGTATTTT.

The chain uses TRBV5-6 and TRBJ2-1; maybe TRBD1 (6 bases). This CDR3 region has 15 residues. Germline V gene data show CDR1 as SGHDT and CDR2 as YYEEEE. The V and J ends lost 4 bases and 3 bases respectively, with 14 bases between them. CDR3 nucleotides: TGTGCCAGCAGCCAGAGGACAGTTAACTACAATGAGCAGTTCTTC. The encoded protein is CASSQRTVNYNEQFF.

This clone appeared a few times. Written as DNA, the CDR3 is TGTGCCAGCAGTGAAATTGGGAGGGACAACACGCAGTATTTT. Protein sequence: CASSEIGRDNTQYF. This chain links TRBV6-1 with TRBJ2-3; the D gene is possibly TRBD2 (7 bases). V lost 2 bases, J lost 9 bases, and 15 bases lay in between. The CDR3 has 14 residues. Germline assignment: CDR1 MNHNS and CDR2 SASEGT.

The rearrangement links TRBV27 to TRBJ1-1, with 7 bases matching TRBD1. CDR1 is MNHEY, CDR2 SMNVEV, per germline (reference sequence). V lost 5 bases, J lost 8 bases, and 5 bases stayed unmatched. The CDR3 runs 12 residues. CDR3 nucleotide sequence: TGTGCCAGCAGTCCGGGGACAGCCGAAGCTTTCTTT. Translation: CASSPGTAEAFF.

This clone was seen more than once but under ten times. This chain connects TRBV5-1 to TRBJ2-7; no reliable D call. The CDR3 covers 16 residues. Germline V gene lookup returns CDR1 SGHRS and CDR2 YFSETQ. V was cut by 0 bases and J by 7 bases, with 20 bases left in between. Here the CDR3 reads CASSLASRGASGEQYF. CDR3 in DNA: TGCGCCAGCAGCTTGGCTAGTCGCGGCGCCTCTGGGGAGCAGTACTTC.

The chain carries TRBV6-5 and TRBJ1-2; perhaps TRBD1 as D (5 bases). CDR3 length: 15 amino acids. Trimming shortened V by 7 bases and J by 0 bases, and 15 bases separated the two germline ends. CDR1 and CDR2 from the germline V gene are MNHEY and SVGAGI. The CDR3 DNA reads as TGTGCCAGCACGGGGGAACCGGGGGCTAACTATGGCTACACCTTC. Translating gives CASTGEPGANYGYTF.

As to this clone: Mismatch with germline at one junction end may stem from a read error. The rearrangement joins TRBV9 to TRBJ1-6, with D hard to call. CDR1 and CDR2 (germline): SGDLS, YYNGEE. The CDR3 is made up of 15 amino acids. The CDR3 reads CAGSVGGDSRAPLHF. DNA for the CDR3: TGTGCCGGCAGCGTGGGCGGCGACTCGAGGGCACCCCTCCACTTT.

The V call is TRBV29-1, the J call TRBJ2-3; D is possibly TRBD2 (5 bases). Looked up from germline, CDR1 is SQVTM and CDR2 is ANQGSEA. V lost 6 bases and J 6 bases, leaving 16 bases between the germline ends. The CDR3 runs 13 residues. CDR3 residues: CSVRVASLDTQYF. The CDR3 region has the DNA TGCAGCGTGAGGGTCGCGTCCCTGGATACGCAGTATTTT.

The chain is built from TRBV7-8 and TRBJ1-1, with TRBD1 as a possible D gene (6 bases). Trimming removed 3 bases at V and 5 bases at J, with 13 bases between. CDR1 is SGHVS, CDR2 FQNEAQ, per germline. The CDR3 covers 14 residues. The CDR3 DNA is TGTGCCAGCAGCTTCGGGCCACAGGGAACTGAAGCTTTCTTT. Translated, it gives CASSFGPQGTEAFF.

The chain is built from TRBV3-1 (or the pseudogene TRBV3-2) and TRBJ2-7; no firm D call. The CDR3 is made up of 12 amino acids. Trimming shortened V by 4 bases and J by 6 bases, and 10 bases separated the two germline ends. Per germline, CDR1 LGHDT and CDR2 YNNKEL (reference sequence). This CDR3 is CASSLSTGEQYF. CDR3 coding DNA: TGTGCCAGCAGCCTGTCGACGGGCGAGCAGTACTTC.

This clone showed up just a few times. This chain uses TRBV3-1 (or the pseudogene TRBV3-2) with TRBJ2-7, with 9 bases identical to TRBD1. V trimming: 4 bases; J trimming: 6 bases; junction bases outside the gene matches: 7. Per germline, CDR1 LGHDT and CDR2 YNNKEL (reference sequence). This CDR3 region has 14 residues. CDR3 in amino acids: CASSPRDRESEQYF. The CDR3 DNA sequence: TGTGCCAGCAGCCCCCGGGACAGGGAATCCGAGCAGTACTTC.

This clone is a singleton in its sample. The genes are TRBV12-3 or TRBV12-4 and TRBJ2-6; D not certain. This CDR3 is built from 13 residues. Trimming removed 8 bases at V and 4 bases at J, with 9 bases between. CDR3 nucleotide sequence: TGTGCCAGCCTTACAGAGGGGGCCAACGTCCTGACTTTC. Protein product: CASLTEGANVLTF.

In DNA, the CDR3 is TGTGCCAGCAGCCCCGGGGGGACTAGAGGTTCCAATGAGCAGTTCTTC. This translates into CASSPGGTRGSNEQFF. The V and J genes are TRBV11-3 and TRBJ2-1, with 8 positions matching TRBD2. With 5 bases clipped from V and 6 bases from J, the junction kept 12 bases outside the gene matches. In germline, CDR1 is SGHNT, CDR2 YENEEA. The CDR3 length is 16 residues.

The CDR3 region has the DNA TGTGCCAGCAGCTTACAAGCGGGGACGGCCTACGAGCAGTACTTC. Translated, it gives CASSLQAGTAYEQYF. V usage is TRBV5-4 and J usage is TRBJ2-7; 7 bases match TRBD2. V shed 2 bases, J shed 2 bases, and the junction held 7 bases outside the gene matches. Germline lookup yields CDR1 SGHNT and CDR2 YYREEE (reference sequence). The CDR3 consists of 15 residues.

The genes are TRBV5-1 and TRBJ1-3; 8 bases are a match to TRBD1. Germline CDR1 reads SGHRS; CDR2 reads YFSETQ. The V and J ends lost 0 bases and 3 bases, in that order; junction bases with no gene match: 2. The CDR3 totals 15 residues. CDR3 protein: CASSLGGQVGNTIYF. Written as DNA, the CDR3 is TGCGCCAGCAGCTTGGGGGGACAGGTTGGAAACACCATATATTTT.

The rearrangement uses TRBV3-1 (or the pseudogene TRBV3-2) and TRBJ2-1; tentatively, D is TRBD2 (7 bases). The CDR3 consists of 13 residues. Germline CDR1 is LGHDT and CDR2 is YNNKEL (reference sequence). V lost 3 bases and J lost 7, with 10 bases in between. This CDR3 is CASSQGGANEQFF. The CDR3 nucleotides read TGTGCCAGCAGCCAGGGGGGGGCTAATGAGCAGTTCTTC.